The 18 T cell receptor beta chains in this list originate from one sample, sequenced in a study of blood T cell repertoires in COVID-19. Libraries were prepared by immunoSEQ multiplex PCR; TCRdb keeps only in-frame clonotypes and omits some of them. In the table there are under 15,000 clones, about 80% of which are singletons. The sequencing input was peripheral blood. These receptor sequences come from an elderly woman with acute or convalescent COVID-19.

This clone was picked up a small number of times. This chain links TRBV28 with TRBJ1-1; no definite D call. The V gene lost 1 base and the J gene lost 3 bases, with 12 bases spanning the gap. Germline V gene sequence: CDR1 MDHEN, CDR2 SYDVKM. This CDR3 is 15 amino acids long. The CDR3 coding sequence is TGTGCCAGCAGTTTATATGGGTTGAGGGACACTGAAGCTTTCTTT. This sequence encodes CASSLYGLRDTEAFF.

The J gene is TRBJ2-3, the V gene TRBV10-3, with 12 bases identical to TRBD2. After removal of 6 bases from V and 5 bases from J, the junction contained 6 bases not matched to a gene. The germline V gene encodes CDR1 ENHRY and CDR2 SYGVKD. This CDR3 contains 15 residues. The CDR3 loop is CAISSSGGAQDTQYF. The DNA for the CDR3 is TGTGCCATCAGCTCTAGCGGGGGGGCACAAGATACGCAGTATTTT.

This clone was observed a few times. CDR3 region: CASSDLGSWETQYF. The CDR3 coding sequence is TGTGCCAGCAGTGATCTTGGTAGTTGGGAGACCCAGTACTTC. The chain recombines TRBV2 with TRBJ2-5; D is ambiguous. The CDR3 loop spans 14 amino acids. CDR1 SNHLY and CDR2 FYNNEI come from the germline V gene. V lost 3 bases, J lost 5 bases, and 13 bases lay in between.

The V and J genes are TRBV7-2 and TRBJ1-1; D might be TRBD1 (6 bases). The V and J ends lost 3 bases and 1 base respectively, with 12 bases between them. The germline V gene has CDR1 SGHTA and CDR2 FQGNSA. The CDR3 loop spans 15 amino acids. The CDR3 coding sequence is TGTGCCAGCAGCTTGTATGGGACAACGAACACTGAAGCTTTCTTT. Residues: CASSLYGTTNTEAFF.

The chain uses TRBV10-3 and TRBJ2-3, with 7 bases identical to TRBD2. Germline CDR1 is ENHRY and CDR2 is SYGVKD. This CDR3 is built from 14 residues. The trim removed 3 bases at V and 3 bases at J, leaving 3 bases unmatched. CDR3 amino acids: CAISERRGTDTQYF. Here the CDR3 DNA reads TGTGCCATCAGTGAACGGCGGGGGACAGATACGCAGTATTTT.

The V call is TRBV7-9, the J call TRBJ1-2; 7 bases are shared with TRBD1. The CDR3 runs to 11 residues. J was trimmed by 7 bases and V by 5 bases; bases with no gene match: 1. Germline-derived CDR1 and CDR2 are SEHNR and FQNEAQ (reference sequence). DNA for the CDR3: TGTGCCAGCAGCAGGGACAGTGGCTACACCTTC. It translates to CASSRDSGYTF.

The chain links TRBV4-3 to TRBJ2-5, with 8 bases matching TRBD2. Trimming removed 0 bases from V and 2 bases from J; junction bases left unmatched: 8. CDR1 and CDR2 (germline): LGHNA, YSLEER. This CDR3 contains 17 residues. CDR3 bases: TGCGCCAGCAGCCAAGAATGGGGCGGGGGGCGGCAAGAGACCCAGTACTTC. This gives the protein CASSQEWGGGRQETQYF.

V is TRBV11-3 and J is TRBJ2-3; D might be TRBD2 (6 bases). CDR1 is SGHNT and CDR2 is YENEEA in the germline V gene. The CDR3 is made up of 15 amino acids. Between the trimmed V and J ends, which lost 1 base and 0 bases, there was a span of 8 bases. The CDR3 coding sequence is TGTGCCAGCAGCTTAGCGGGAGTTAGCACAGATACGCAGTATTTT. Protein sequence: CASSLAGVSTDTQYF.

A few counts support this clone. J is TRBJ1-6 and V is TRBV25-1, with 7 bases identical to TRBD1. The CDR3 is made up of 15 amino acids. Germline V lookup: CDR1 MGHDK, CDR2 SYGVNS. The J segment lost 0 bases and the V segment lost 7 bases, leaving 3 bases of the junction unmatched. In DNA, the CDR3 is TGTGCCAGCAAGGACAGGAACTCCTATAATTCACCCCTCCACTTT. Its protein product is CASKDRNSYNSPLHF. The full variable domain, completed using reference TRBV25-1 and TRBJ1-6, is EADIYQTPRYLVIGTGKKITLECSQTMGHDKMYWYQQDPGMELHLIHYSYGVNSTEKGDLSSESTVSRIRTEHFPLTLESARPSHTSQYLCASKDRNSYNSPLHFGNGTRLTVT.

V is TRBV11-3 and J is TRBJ2-7; D perhaps matches TRBD1 (6 bases). This CDR3 region has 13 residues. Germline assignment: CDR1 SGHNT and CDR2 YENEEA. Deletions cut 5 bases from V and 1 base from J, with 9 bases between. The CDR3 loop is CASSAQGSYEQYF. CDR3 bases: TGTGCCAGCAGCGCACAGGGTTCCTACGAGCAGTACTTC.

V usage is TRBV11-3 and J usage is TRBJ2-7; possibly TRBD2 for D (5 bases). Germline V CDR1 and CDR2: SGHNT, YENEEA. The CDR3 loop spans 15 amino acids. Trimming left V 1 base short and J 3 bases short, with 13 bases between. The DNA of the CDR3 is TGTGCCAGCAGCTTAGGGTTTGGACTTAGCTACGAGCAGTACTTC. It encodes CASSLGFGLSYEQYF.

The chain employs TRBV28 and TRBJ1-2; 8 nucleotides match TRBD1. The CDR3 loop spans 16 amino acids. J was trimmed by 2 bases and V by 8 bases; bases with no gene match: 13. Germline-derived CDR1 and CDR2 are MDHEN and SYDVKM. CDR3 loop: CASRPLWTGLNYGYTF. The CDR3 DNA follows: TGTGCCAGCCGACCTCTCTGGACAGGGTTGAACTATGGCTACACCTTC.

The chain couples TRBV9 to TRBJ2-3; D call uncertain. Germline V CDR1 and CDR2: SGDLS, YYNGEE. V was shortened by 3 bases and J by 3 bases, with 14 bases between the two germline ends. The CDR3 length is 15 residues. Written as DNA, the CDR3 is TGTGCCAGCAGCGGTCACGCCGTCGGGACAGATACGCAGTATTTT. Its translation: CASSGHAVGTDTQYF.

This clone occurred once. The chain carries TRBV6-5 and TRBJ1-2; tentatively, D is TRBD1 (6 bases). Germline assignment: CDR1 MNHEY and CDR2 SVGAGI. There are 14 residues in the CDR3. Trimming pared 5 bases from V and 3 bases from J, leaving 13 bases between. In DNA, the CDR3 is TGTGCCAGCAGTCTTACCCACAGGGACTATGGCTACACCTTC. This translates into CASSLTHRDYGYTF.

The J gene is TRBJ2-7, the V gene TRBV10-2, with D unresolved. V lost 0 bases, J lost 1 base, and 7 bases lay in between. The CDR3 consists of 14 residues. Germline lookup yields CDR1 WSHSY and CDR2 SAAADI. The CDR3 nucleotides are TGCGCCAGCAGTGAGTCGACCGGGTCCTACGAGCAGTACTTC. It codes for CASSESTGSYEQYF.

This rearrangement joins TRBV5-5 to TRBJ2-7, with no clear D. The CDR3 is 16 amino acids. From germline, CDR1 is SGHKS and CDR2 YYEKEE (reference sequence). V dropped 1 base and J dropped 9 bases, with 23 bases sitting between them. The CDR3 spells CASSLFSETSPYRQYF. The CDR3 DNA sequence: TGTGCCAGCAGCTTGTTCTCCGAGACTTCTCCATATCGGCAGTACTTC.

V and J are TRBV10-3 and TRBJ2-3; TRBD1 agrees at 7 bases. This CDR3 region has 13 residues. V lost 10 bases, J lost 2 bases, and 6 bases stayed unmatched. In germline, CDR1 is ENHRY, CDR2 SYGVKD. CDR3 bases: TGTGCCACTAGGGACAGTACCACAGATACGCAGTATTTT. Protein sequence: CATRDSTTDTQYF.

The chain is built from TRBV7-2 and TRBJ1-1; D is unclear. The germline gives CDR1 SGHTA, CDR2 FQGNSA. V lost 0 bases, J lost 0 bases, and 8 bases lay in between. This CDR3 contains 15 residues. The CDR3 DNA reads TGTGCCAGCAGCTTAGCGGGCCTGATGAACACTGAAGCTTTCTTT. It codes for CASSLAGLMNTEAFF.